This T cell receptor (beta chain) appears in the sequencing data of a study of blood T cell repertoires in COVID-19. For the study at large: The analysed material was cDNA or gDNA that came from T cells, B-cell-depleted T cells, or PBMCs.

The germline CDR1 and CDR2 sequences are LNHDA and SQIVND (reference sequence). V dropped 7 bases and J dropped 4 bases, with 8 bases sitting between them. CDR3 length: 12 residues. Some clones are missing from TCRdb's copy, which holds only in-frame ones; the method was immunoSEQ multiplex PCR. The profile covers about 260,000 clones, with approximately 90% appearing a single time and around 1% taken by the ten largest. Sequencing was done on a sample of PBMCs or T cells enriched from blood (not recorded which). The receptor's source is a man aged 45-60 years who had been exposed to COVID-19. J is TRBJ2-1 and V is TRBV19, with D maybe TRBD1 (5 bases). This CDR3 is CASTTGYNEQFF. For the CDR3, the DNA is TGTGCCAGTACCACAGGATACAATGAGCAGTTCTTC.